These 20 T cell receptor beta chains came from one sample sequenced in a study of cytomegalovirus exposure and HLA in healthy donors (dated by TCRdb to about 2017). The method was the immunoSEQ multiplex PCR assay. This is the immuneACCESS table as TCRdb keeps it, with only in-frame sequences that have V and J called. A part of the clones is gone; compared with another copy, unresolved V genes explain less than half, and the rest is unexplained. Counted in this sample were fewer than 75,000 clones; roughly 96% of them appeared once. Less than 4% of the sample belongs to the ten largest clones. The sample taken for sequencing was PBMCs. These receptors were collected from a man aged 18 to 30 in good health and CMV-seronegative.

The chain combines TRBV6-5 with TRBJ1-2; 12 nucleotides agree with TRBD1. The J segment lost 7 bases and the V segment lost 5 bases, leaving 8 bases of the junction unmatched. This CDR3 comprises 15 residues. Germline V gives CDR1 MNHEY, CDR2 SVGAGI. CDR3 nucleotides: TGTGCCAGCAGTGTCCCGGGACAGGGGGCGCTTGGCTACACCTTC. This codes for CASSVPGQGALGYTF.

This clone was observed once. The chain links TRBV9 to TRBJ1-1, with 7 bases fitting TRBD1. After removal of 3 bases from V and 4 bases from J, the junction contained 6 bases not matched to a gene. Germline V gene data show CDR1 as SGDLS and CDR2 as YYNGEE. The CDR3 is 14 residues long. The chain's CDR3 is CASSAIAGGTEAFF. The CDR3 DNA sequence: TGTGCCAGCAGCGCAATCGCAGGGGGCACTGAAGCTTTCTTT.

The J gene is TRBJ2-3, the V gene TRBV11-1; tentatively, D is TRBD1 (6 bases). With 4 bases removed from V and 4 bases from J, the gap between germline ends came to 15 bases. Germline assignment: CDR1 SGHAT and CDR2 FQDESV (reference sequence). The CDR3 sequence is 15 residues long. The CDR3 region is CASSSTGSAADTQYF. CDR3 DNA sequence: TGTGCCAGCAGCTCCACAGGGTCAGCGGCAGATACGCAGTATTTT. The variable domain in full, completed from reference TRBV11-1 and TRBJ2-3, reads EAEVAQSPRYKITEKSQAVAFWCDPISGHATLYWYRQILGQGPELLVQFQDESVVDDSQLPKDRFSAERLKGVDSTLKIQPAELGDSAMYLCASSSTGSAADTQYFGPGTRLTVL.

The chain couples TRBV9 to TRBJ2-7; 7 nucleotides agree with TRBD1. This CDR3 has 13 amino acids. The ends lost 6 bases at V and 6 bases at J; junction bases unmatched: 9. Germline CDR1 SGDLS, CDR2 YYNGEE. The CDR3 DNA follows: TGTGCCAGCACAGGGGGTATTGACGGCGAGCAGTACTTC. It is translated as CASTGGIDGEQYF.

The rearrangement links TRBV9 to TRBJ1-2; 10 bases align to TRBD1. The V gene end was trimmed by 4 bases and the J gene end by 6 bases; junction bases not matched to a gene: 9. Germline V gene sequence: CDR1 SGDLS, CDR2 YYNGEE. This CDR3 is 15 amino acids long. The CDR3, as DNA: TGTGCCAGCAGCTCACGGACAGGGGGAATTGATGGCTACACCTTC. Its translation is CASSSRTGGIDGYTF.

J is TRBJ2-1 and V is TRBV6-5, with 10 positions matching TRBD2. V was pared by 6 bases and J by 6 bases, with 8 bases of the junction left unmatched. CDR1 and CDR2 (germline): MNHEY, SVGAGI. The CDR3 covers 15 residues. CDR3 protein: CASRGKRGGPNEQFF. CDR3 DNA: TGTGCCAGCAGGGGAAAGCGGGGGGGCCCCAATGAGCAGTTCTTC.

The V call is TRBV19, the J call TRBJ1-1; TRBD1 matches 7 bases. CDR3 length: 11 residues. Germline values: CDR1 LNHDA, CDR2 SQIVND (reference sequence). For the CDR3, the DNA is TGTGCTTGCTGGAGGGGGCTAGAAGCTTTCTTT. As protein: CACWRGLEAFF.

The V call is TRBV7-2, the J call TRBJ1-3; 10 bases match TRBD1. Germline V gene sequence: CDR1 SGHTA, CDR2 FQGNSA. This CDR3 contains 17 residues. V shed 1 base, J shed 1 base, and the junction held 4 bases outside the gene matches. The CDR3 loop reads CASSLEGQGVSGNTIYF. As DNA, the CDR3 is TGTGCCAGCAGCTTAGAAGGACAGGGGGTTTCTGGAAACACCATATATTTT.

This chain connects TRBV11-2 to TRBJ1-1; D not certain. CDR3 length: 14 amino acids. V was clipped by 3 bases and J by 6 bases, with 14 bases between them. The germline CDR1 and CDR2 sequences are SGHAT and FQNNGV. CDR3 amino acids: CASSFTGKGAEAFF. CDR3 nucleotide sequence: TGTGCCAGCAGCTTTACGGGGAAGGGAGCTGAAGCTTTCTTT.

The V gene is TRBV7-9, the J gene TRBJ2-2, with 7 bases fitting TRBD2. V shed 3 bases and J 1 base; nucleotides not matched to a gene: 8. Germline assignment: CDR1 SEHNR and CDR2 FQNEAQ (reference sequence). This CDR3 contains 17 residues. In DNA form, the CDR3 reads TGTGCCAGCAGCTTGAGCGCGGCGGGGGAGAACACCGGGGAGCTGTTTTTT. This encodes CASSLSAAGENTGELFF.

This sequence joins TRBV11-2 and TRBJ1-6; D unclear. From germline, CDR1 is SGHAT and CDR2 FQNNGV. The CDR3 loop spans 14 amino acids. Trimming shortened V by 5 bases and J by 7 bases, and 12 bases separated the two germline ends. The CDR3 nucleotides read TGTGCCAGCAGCCCCTCAGGCAGGAATTCACCCCTCCACTTT. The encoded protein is CASSPSGRNSPLHF.

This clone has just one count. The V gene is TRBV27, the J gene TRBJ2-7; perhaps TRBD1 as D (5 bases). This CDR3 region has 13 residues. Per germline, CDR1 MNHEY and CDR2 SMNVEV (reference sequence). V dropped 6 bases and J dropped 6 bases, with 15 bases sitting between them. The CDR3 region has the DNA TGTGCCAGCAGCCTGGACATCTTCGGCGAGCAGTACTTC. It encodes CASSLDIFGEQYF.

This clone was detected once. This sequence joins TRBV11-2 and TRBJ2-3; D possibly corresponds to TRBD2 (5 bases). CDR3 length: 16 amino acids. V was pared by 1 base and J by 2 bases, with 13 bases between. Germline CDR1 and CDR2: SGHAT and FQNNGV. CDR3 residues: CASSLGERASTDTQYF. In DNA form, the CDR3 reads TGTGCCAGCAGCTTAGGGGAGAGAGCCTCCACAGATACGCAGTATTTT. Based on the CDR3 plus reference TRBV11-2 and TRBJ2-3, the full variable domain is EAGVAQSPRYKIIEKRQSVAFWCNPISGHATLYWYQQILGQGPKLLIQFQNNGVVDDSQLPKDRFSAERLKGVDSTLKIQPAKLEDSAVYLCASSLGERASTDTQYFGPGTRLTVL.

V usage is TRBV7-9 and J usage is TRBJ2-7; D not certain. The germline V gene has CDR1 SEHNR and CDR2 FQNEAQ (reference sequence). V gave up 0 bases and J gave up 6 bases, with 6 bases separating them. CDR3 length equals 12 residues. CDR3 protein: CASSLATGEQYF. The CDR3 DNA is TGTGCCAGCAGCTTAGCGACTGGCGAGCAGTACTTC.

CDR3 nucleotides: TGTGCCAGCAGCCTTGACAGGGTCACCGGGGAGCTGTTTTTT. Translated: CASSLDRVTGELFF. V usage is TRBV9 and J usage is TRBJ2-2; 7 bases line up with TRBD1. Per the germline V gene, CDR1 is SGDLS and CDR2 is YYNGEE. Trimming took 4 bases from V and 4 from J; bases not matched to a gene: 4. The length of the CDR3 is 14 residues.

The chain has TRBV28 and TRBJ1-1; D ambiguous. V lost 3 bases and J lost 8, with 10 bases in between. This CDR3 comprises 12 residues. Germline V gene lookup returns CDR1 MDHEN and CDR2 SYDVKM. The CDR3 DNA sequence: TGTGCCAGCAGTTTTGTCCGTCGGGAAGCTTTCTTT. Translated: CASSFVRREAFF.

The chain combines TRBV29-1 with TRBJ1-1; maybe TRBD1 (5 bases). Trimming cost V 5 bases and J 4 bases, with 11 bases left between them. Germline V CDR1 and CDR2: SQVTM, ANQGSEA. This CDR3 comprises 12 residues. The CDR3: CSVPGKGTEAFF. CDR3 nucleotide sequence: TGCAGCGTTCCAGGGAAGGGCACTGAAGCTTTCTTT.

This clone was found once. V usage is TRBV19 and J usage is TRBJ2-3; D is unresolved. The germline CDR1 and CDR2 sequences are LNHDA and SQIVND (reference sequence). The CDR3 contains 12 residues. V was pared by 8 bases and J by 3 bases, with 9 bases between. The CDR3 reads CASHTGTDTQYF. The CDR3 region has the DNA TGTGCCAGTCATACGGGTACAGATACGCAGTATTTT.

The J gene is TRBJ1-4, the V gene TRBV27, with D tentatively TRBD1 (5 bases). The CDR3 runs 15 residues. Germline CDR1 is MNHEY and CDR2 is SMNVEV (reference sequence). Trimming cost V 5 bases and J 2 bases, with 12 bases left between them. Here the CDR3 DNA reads TGTGCCAGCAGTCCCGCGGGGGGGACTAATGAAAAACTGTTTTTT. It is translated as CASSPAGGTNEKLFF.

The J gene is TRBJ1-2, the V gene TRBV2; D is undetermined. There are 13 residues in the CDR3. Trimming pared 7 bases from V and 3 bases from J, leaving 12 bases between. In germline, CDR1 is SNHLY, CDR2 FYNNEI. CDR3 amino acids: CASTTERDYGYTF. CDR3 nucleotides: TGTGCCAGCACAACGGAGAGGGACTATGGCTACACCTTC.